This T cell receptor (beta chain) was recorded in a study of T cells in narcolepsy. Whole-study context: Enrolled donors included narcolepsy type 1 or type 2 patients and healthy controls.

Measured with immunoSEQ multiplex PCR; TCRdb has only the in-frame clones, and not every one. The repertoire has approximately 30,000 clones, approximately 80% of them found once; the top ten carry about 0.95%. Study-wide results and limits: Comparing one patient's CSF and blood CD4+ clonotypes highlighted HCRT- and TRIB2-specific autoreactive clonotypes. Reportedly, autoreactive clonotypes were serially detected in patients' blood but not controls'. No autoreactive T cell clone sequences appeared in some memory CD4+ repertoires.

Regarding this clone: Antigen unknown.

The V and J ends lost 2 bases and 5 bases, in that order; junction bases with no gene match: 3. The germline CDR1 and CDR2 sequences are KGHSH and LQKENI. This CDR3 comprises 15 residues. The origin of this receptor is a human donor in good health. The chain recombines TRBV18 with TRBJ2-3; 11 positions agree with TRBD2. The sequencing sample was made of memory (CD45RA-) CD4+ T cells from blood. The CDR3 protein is CASSPTSGSEDTQYF. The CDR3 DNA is TGTGCCAGCTCACCAACTAGCGGGAGCGAAGATACGCAGTATTTT.